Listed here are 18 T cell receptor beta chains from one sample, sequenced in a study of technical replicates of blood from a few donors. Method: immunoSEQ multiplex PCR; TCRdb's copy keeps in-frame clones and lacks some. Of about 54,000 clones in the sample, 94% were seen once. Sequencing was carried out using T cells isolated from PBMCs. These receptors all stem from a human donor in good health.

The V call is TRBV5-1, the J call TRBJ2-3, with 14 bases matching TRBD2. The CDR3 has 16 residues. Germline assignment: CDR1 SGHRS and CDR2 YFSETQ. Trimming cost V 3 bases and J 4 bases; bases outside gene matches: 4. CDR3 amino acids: CASSSGLAGAADTQYF. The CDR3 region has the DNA TGCGCCAGCAGCTCGGGACTAGCGGGAGCGGCAGATACGCAGTATTTT. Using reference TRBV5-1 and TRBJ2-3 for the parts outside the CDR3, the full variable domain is KAGVTQTPRYLIKTRGQQVTLSCSPISGHRSVSWYQQTPGQGLQFLFEYFSETQRNKGNFPGRFSGRQFSNSRSEMNVSTLELGDSALYLCASSSGLAGAADTQYFGPGTRLTVL.

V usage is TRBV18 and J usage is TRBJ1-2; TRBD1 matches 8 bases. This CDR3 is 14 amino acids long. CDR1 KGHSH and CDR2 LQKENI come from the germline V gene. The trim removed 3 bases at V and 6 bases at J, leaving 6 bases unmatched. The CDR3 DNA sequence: TGTGCCAGCTCACCTCCGGGACAGGCTCATGGCTACACCTTC. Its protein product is CASSPPGQAHGYTF.

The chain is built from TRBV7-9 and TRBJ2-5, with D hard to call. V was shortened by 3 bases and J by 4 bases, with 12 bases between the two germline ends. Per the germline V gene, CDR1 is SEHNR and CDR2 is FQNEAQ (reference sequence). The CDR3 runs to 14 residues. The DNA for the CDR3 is TGTGCCAGCAGCTTCTTGAGTCTTCGAGAGACCCAGTACTTC. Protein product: CASSFLSLRETQYF.

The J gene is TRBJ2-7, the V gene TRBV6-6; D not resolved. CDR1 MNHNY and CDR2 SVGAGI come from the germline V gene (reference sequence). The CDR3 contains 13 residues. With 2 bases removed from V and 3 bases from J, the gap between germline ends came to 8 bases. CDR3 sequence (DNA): TGTGCCAGCAGTTACGACGGAGTCTACGAGCAGTACTTC. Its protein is CASSYDGVYEQYF.

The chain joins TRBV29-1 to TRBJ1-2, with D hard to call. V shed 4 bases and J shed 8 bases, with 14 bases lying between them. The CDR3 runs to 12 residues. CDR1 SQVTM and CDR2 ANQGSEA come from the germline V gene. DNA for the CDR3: TGCAGCGTTGTCTATTCCGGGGAAGGCTACACCTTC. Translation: CSVVYSGEGYTF. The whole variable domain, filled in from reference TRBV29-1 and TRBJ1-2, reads SAVISQKPSRDICQRGTSLTIQCQVDSQVTMMFWYRQQPGQSLTLIATANQGSEATYESGFVIDKFPISRPNLTFSTLTVSNMSPEDSSIYLCSVVYSGEGYTFGSGTRLTVV.

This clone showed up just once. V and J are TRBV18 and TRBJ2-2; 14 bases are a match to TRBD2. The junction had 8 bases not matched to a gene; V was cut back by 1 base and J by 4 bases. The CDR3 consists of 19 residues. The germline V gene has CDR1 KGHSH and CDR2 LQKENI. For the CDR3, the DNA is TGTGCCAGCTCACCACGTATGGGGACTAGCGGGAGACTCACCGGGGAGCTGTTTTTT. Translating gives CASSPRMGTSGRLTGELFF.

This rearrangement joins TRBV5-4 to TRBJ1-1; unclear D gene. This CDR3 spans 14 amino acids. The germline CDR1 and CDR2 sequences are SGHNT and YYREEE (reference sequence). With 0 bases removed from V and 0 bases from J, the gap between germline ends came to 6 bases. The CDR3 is CASSLDQMNTEAFF. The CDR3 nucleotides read TGTGCCAGCAGCTTGGACCAGATGAACACTGAAGCTTTCTTT.

CDR3 amino acids: CASRTSGGASYNEQFF. The CDR3 DNA follows: TGCGCCAGCAGAACTAGCGGGGGGGCCTCCTACAATGAGCAGTTCTTC. The chain couples TRBV5-1 to TRBJ2-1, with 13 bases aligning to TRBD2. V was clipped by 5 bases and J by 0 bases; unmatched bases: 2. The CDR3 runs to 16 residues. Germline-derived CDR1 and CDR2 are SGHRS and YFSETQ.

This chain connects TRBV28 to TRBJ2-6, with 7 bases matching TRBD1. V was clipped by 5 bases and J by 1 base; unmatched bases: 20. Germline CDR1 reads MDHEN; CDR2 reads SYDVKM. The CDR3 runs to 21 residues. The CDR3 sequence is CASSALLNKDRMWSGANVLTF. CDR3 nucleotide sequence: TGTGCCAGCAGTGCCCTACTGAACAAGGACAGGATGTGGTCTGGGGCCAACGTCCTGACTTTC.

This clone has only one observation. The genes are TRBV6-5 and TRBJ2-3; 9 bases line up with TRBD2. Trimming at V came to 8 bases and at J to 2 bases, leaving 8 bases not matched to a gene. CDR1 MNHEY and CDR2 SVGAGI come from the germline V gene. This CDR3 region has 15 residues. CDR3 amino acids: CASGSLAGSTDTQYF. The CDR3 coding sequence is TGTGCCAGCGGCTCCCTAGCGGGGTCCACAGATACGCAGTATTTT.

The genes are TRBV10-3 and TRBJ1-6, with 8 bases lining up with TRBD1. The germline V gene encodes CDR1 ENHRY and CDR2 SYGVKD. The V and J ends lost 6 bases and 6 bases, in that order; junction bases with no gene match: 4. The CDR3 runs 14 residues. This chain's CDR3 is CAISSDRANSPLHF. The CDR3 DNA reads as TGTGCCATCAGCTCGGACAGGGCTAATTCACCCCTCCACTTT.

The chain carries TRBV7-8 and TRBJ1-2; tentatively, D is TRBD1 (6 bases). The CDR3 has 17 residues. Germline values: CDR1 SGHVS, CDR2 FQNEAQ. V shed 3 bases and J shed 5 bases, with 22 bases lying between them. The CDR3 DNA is TGTGCCAGCAGCTTCGGGGCCCAGGGGCGGCGGGCTTATGGCTACACCTTC. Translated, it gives CASSFGAQGRRAYGYTF.

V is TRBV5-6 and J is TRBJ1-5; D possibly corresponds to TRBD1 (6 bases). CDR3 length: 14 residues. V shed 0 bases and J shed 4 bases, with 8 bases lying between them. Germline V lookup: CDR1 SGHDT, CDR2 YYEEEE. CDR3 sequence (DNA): TGTGCCAGCAGCTTGGGGGGGCGAAATCAGCCCCAGCATTTT. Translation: CASSLGGRNQPQHF.

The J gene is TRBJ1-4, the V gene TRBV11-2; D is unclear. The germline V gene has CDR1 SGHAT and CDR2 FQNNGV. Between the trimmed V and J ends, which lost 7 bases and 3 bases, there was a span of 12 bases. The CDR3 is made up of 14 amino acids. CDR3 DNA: TGTGCCAGCACCTGGGTCGGGTCTAATGAAAAACTGTTTTTT. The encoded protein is CASTWVGSNEKLFF. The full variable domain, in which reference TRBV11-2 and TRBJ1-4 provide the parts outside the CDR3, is EAGVAQSPRYKIIEKRQSVAFWCNPISGHATLYWYQQILGQGPKLLIQFQNNGVVDDSQLPKDRFSAERLKGVDSTLKIQPAKLEDSAVYLCASTWVGSNEKLFFGSGTQLSVL.

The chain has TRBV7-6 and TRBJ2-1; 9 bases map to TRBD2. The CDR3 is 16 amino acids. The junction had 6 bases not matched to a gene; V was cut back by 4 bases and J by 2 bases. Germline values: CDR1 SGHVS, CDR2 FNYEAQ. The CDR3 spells CASSSVAGDTYNEQFF. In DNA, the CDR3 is TGTGCCAGCAGCTCCGTAGCGGGAGATACCTACAATGAGCAGTTCTTC.

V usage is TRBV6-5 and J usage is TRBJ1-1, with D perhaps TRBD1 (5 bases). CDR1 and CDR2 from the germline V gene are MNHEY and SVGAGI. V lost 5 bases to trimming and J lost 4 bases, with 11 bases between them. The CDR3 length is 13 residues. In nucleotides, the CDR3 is TGTGCCAGCAGTACTAAGGGGTCCACTGAAGCTTTCTTT. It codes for CASSTKGSTEAFF.

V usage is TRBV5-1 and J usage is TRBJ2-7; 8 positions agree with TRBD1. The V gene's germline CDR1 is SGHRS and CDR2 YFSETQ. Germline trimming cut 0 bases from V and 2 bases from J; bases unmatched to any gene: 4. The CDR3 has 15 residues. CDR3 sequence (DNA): TGCGCCAGCAGCTTGGGACAGGGGCCAGCCTACGAGCAGTACTTC. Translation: CASSLGQGPAYEQYF. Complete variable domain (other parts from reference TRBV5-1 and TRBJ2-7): KAGVTQTPRYLIKTRGQQVTLSCSPISGHRSVSWYQQTPGQGLQFLFEYFSETQRNKGNFPGRFSGRQFSNSRSEMNVSTLELGDSALYLCASSLGQGPAYEQYFGPGTRLTVT.

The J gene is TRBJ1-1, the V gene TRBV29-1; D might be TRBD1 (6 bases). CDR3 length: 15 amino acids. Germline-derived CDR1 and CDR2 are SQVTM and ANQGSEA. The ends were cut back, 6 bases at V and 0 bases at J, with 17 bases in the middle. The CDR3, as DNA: TGCAGCGTCGCACCGGGACAATGGATGAACACTGAAGCTTTCTTT. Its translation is CSVAPGQWMNTEAFF.